Below, 5 T cell receptor beta chains from the same sample are listed, as sequenced in a study of T cell responses to AZD1222 COVID-19 vaccine. TCRdb's copy holds only in-frame clones and misses some; the assay was immunoSEQ multiplex PCR. In the table there are under 50,000 clones, 80% of which are singletons. The sample here was peripheral blood, taken 28 days after the second dose of the MenACWY control vaccine. All receptors derive from an adult who received the MenACWY meningococcal vaccine as a control.

V usage is TRBV6-2 or TRBV6-3 and J usage is TRBJ2-5; D call uncertain. The CDR3 is 13 residues long. The V end was cut by 2 bases, the J end by 4 bases, with 8 bases between. Germline V CDR1 and CDR2: MNHEY, SVGEGT. CDR3 nucleotides: TGTGCCAGCAGTTACGGGCGTGTAGAGACCCAGTACTTC. The encoded protein is CASSYGRVETQYF.

The rearrangement uses TRBV4-1 and TRBJ1-2, with D unresolved. There are 14 residues in the CDR3. Germline loops: CDR1 MGHRA, CDR2 YSYEKL. V lost 1 base and J lost 3, with 9 bases in between. CDR3 DNA: TGCGCCAGCAGCCAAGTCTTAGCCGACTATGGCTACACCTTC. Its protein product is CASSQVLADYGYTF.

This clone came up a few times. CDR3 sequence: CASSDPGTTPNTGELFF. CDR3 bases: TGCGCCAGCAGCGACCCCGGGACAACTCCGAACACCGGGGAGCTGTTTTTT. The chain couples TRBV5-1 to TRBJ2-2, with a weak D call TRBD1 (6 bases). This CDR3 is built from 17 residues. V gave up 4 bases and J gave up 0 bases, with 16 bases separating them. CDR1 is SGHRS and CDR2 is YFSETQ in the germline V gene.

The chain couples TRBV5-1 to TRBJ2-2, with 16 bases matching TRBD2. The trim removed 4 bases at V and 7 bases at J, leaving 4 bases unmatched. Germline lookup yields CDR1 SGHRS and CDR2 YFSETQ. There are 16 residues in the CDR3. This CDR3 reads CASSGTSGGAVGELFF. DNA for the CDR3: TGCGCCAGCAGCGGGACTAGCGGGGGGGCCGTCGGGGAGCTGTTTTTT. Filled out from reference TRBV5-1 and TRBJ2-2, the complete variable domain reads KAGVTQTPRYLIKTRGQQVTLSCSPISGHRSVSWYQQTPGQGLQFLFEYFSETQRNKGNFPGRFSGRQFSNSRSEMNVSTLELGDSALYLCASSGTSGGAVGELFFGEGSRLTVL.

This clone showed up just once. The V gene is TRBV30, the J gene TRBJ2-3, with unresolved D. This CDR3 region has 11 residues. Germline assignment: CDR1 GTSNPN and CDR2 SVGIG (reference sequence). Trimming removed 1 base from V and 10 bases from J, with 9 bases in between. Here the CDR3 DNA reads TGTGCCTGGAGTGGGGGAAAAGCGCAGTATTTT. Protein sequence: CAWSGGKAQYF.